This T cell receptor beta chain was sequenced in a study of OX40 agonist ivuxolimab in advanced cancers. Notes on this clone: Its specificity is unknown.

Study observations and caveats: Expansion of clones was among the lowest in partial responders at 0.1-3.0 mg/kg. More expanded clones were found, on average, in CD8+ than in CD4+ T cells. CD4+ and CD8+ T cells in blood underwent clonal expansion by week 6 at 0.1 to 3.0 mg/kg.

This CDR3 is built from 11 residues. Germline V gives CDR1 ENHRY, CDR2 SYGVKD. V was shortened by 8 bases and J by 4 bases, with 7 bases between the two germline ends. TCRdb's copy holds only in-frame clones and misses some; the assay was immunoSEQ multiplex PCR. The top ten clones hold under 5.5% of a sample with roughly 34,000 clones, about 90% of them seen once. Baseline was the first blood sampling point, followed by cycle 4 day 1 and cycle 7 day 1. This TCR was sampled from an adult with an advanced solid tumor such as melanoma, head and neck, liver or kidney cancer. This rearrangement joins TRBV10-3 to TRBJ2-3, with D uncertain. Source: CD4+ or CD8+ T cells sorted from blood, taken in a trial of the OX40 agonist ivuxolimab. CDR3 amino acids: CAIRVADTQYF. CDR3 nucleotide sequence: TGTGCCATCCGGGTAGCAGATACGCAGTATTTT.